These T cell receptor beta chains were read from a single sample in a study of blood T cell repertoires in COVID-19. The table came from immunoSEQ multiplex PCR; TCRdb's copy has only in-frame clones and leaves some out. The sample lists about 15,000 clones; 82% were seen once. Sequenced sample: peripheral blood. The source is an elderly man with active or convalescent COVID-19. Both conserved end residues are part of each CDR3. The order of the fields is CDR3 length, J gene, clone size, D gene, V gene, CDR3 protein, CDR3 DNA. A D gene is named only where the DNA matches it firmly. Only part of the rows carry a size: once, few, many, or a class if the clone is expanded.

>16|TRBJ2-3|once|TRBD2|TRBV5-6
CASRRPDGGARDTQYF
TGTGCCAGCAGGCGACCAGACGGGGGGGCTAGGGATACGCAGTATTTT
>13|TRBJ2-7|-|TRBD1|TRBV4-1
CASSQVTGDEQYF
TGCGCCAGCAGCCAAGTTACAGGGGACGAGCAGTACTTC
>12|TRBJ1-3|-|-|TRBV28
CASSTYGNTIYF
TGTGCCAGCAGTACCTATGGAAACACCATATATTTT
>13|TRBJ2-7|-|TRBD2|TRBV12-3/TRBV12-4
CLRLAGHSYEQYF
TGTTTGCGACTAGCGGGGCACTCCTACGAGCAGTACTTC
>17|TRBJ1-6|once|TRBD1|TRBV18
CASSPSAGTGGNSPLHF
TGTGCCAGCTCACCTTCTGCCGGGACAGGGGGGAATTCACCCCTCCACTTT
>15|TRBJ2-3|-|-|TRBV3-1/TRBV3-2
CASSPQAASTDTQYF
TGTGCCAGCAGCCCCCAGGCCGCGAGCACAGATACGCAGTATTTT
>12|TRBJ1-2|-|-|TRBV30
CAWSVNTGAPAF
TGTGCCTGGAGTGTAAACACAGGCGCACCCGCCTTC
>14|TRBJ2-7|-|-|TRBV7-9
CASSEQLGGHEQYF
TGTGCCAGCAGCGAACAGTTGGGGGGTCACGAGCAGTACTTC
>16|TRBJ1-3|-|-|TRBV4-1
CASSQDWGGFGNTIYF
TGCGCCAGCAGCCAAGATTGGGGGGGCTTTGGAAACACCATATATTTT
>11|TRBJ1-2|-|-|TRBV5-6
CASSLVYGYTF
TGTGCCAGCAGCTTGGTATATGGCTACACCTTC
>16|TRBJ2-7|-|TRBD2|TRBV5-6
CASSRGLAGSAGEQYF
TGTGCCAGCAGCAGGGGACTAGCGGGGTCAGCGGGGGAGCAGTACTTC
>14|TRBJ2-7|once|TRBD1|TRBV30
CAWGGQGRSYEQYF
TGTGCCTGGGGGGGACAGGGCCGCTCCTACGAGCAGTACTTC
>13|TRBJ2-7|-|-|TRBV5-1
CASRVGSWDEQYF
TGCGCCAGCAGGGTCGGGAGCTGGGACGAGCAGTACTTC
>15|TRBJ1-1|-|TRBD1|TRBV5-1
CASSGGQSWSTEAFF
TGCGCCAGCAGCGGGGGACAGTCTTGGAGCACTGAAGCTTTCTTT
>16|TRBJ2-1|-|-|TRBV27
CASRSAGGGNYNEQFF
TGTGCCAGCAGGTCGGCTGGGGGGGGCAACTACAATGAGCAGTTCTTC
>16|TRBJ1-4|few|-|TRBV3-1/TRBV3-2
CASSLGPGVSSEKLFF
TGTGCCAGCAGCCTGGGCCCAGGGGTTTCGAGTGAAAAACTGTTTTTT
>14|TRBJ2-3|-|TRBD1|TRBV10-1
CASGGTGGLDTQYF
TGCGCCAGCGGCGGGACAGGGGGCCTAGATACGCAGTATTTT
>16|TRBJ2-1|once|TRBD1|TRBV6-4
CASSDGGQGSKQAQFF
TGTGCCAGCAGTGACGGAGGACAGGGGAGTAAACAGGCCCAGTTCTTC
>15|TRBJ1-2|-|TRBD1|TRBV3-1/TRBV3-2
CASSQLEDRGLGYTF
TGTGCCAGCAGCCAGCTAGAGGACAGGGGGCTAGGCTACACCTTC
>13|TRBJ1-6|-|-|TRBV7-3
CASRTLENSPLHF
TGTGCCAGCAGGACCTTGGAGAATTCACCCCTCCACTTT
>15|TRBJ2-7|few|TRBD1|TRBV3-1/TRBV3-2
CASSPLQGVFYEQYF
TGTGCCAGCAGCCCACTTCAGGGGGTGTTCTACGAGCAGTACTTC
>16|TRBJ2-5|few|TRBD2|TRBV6-1
CASSELAGVSQETQYF
TGTGCCAGCAGTGAACTGGCGGGGGTCTCGCAAGAGACCCAGTACTTC
>11|TRBJ1-4|-|-|TRBV25-1
CASSEAGVLFF
TGTGCCAGCAGTGAGGCCGGGGTGCTGTTTTTT
>12|TRBJ1-1|-|TRBD1|TRBV4-2
CASSPQGGEAFF
TGTGCCAGCAGCCCGCAGGGGGGTGAAGCTTTCTTT
>16|TRBJ2-2|-|TRBD1|TRBV11-3
CASSPRTGRNTGELFF
TGTGCCAGCAGCCCGCGGACAGGCCGCAACACCGGGGAGCTGTTTTTT
>14|TRBJ1-4|-|-|TRBV19
CASTVDRGMKKLFF
TGTGCCAGTACCGTAGACCGAGGAATGAAAAAACTGTTTTTT
>15|TRBJ1-2|-|-|TRBV5-1
CASSLVPGTHYGYTF
TGCGCCAGCAGCTTGGTCCCCGGGACTCACTATGGCTACACCTTC
>13|TRBJ1-2|few|-|TRBV6-5
CASSPDRNYGYTF
TGTGCCAGCAGCCCAGACAGAAACTATGGCTACACCTTC
>13|TRBJ2-5|-|TRBD1|TRBV11-2
CASSPGGRETQYF
TGTGCCAGCAGCCCAGGGGGCCGAGAGACCCAGTACTTC
>12|TRBJ1-1|-|-|TRBV5-6
CASSPVGGVAFF
TGTGCCAGCAGCCCGGTCGGGGGTGTAGCTTTCTTT
>15|TRBJ2-7|-|TRBD1|TRBV19
CASSITDGQAYEQYF
TGTGCCAGTAGTATAACCGACGGACAGGCGTACGAGCAGTACTTC
>14|TRBJ1-4|-|-|TRBV28
CASSPPGAGEKLFF
TGTGCCAGCAGTCCGCCAGGGGCGGGTGAAAAACTGTTTTTT
>14|TRBJ2-2|-|-|TRBV10-2
CASLPLAVTGELFF
TGCGCCAGCCTCCCCTTAGCTGTCACCGGGGAGCTGTTTTTT
>17|TRBJ2-6|once|-|TRBV19
CASSIQGLSTGANVLTF
TGTGCCAGTAGTATACAGGGTTTATCAACCGGGGCCAACGTCCTGACTTTC
>14|TRBJ2-1|-|TRBD2|TRBV6-2/TRBV6-3
CASSYMGGGVEQFF
TGTGCCAGCAGTTACATGGGCGGGGGGGTTGAGCAGTTCTTC
>19|TRBJ2-6|few|TRBD1|TRBV18
CASSPVRGQGAPGANVLTF
TGTGCCAGCTCACCCGTCCGGGGACAGGGGGCGCCTGGGGCCAACGTCCTGACTTTC
>14|TRBJ2-5|-|-|TRBV5-1
CASSLSGGQETQYF
TGCGCCAGCAGCTTGAGCGGCGGGCAAGAGACCCAGTACTTC
>13|TRBJ2-1|-|TRBD1|TRBV5-1
CASSLGQGSEQFF
TGCGCCAGCAGCTTGGGACAGGGCAGTGAGCAGTTCTTC
>12|TRBJ1-4|-|-|TRBV12-3/TRBV12-4
CASSWRREKLFF
TGTGCCAGCAGTTGGCGGCGGGAAAAACTGTTTTTT
>14|TRBJ1-2|-|-|TRBV19
CASSIAGVNYGYTF
TGTGCCAGTAGTATAGCTGGAGTTAACTATGGCTACACCTTC
>14|TRBJ2-3|-|-|TRBV5-1
CASSLAGDTDTQYF
TGCGCCAGCAGCTTGGCAGGGGACACAGATACGCAGTATTTT
>14|TRBJ2-7|-|-|TRBV11-3
CASSSPRDAYEQYF
TGTGCCAGCAGCTCCCCGCGGGACGCCTACGAGCAGTACTTC
>16|TRBJ2-3|-|TRBD2|TRBV29-1
CSVESLAGGGTDTQYF
TGCAGCGTTGAATCGCTAGCGGGGGGTGGCACAGATACGCAGTATTTT
>14|TRBJ2-3|-|-|TRBV7-8
CASSSPRLPDTQYF
TGTGCCAGCAGCTCGCCTAGACTCCCAGATACGCAGTATTTT
>13|TRBJ2-7|-|-|TRBV5-6
CASSPDGRYEQYF
TGTGCCAGCAGCCCCGATGGCAGGTACGAGCAGTACTTC
>13|TRBJ1-2|-|-|TRBV5-1
CASSQPESYGYTF
TGCGCCAGCAGCCAACCGGAGTCCTATGGCTACACCTTC
>14|TRBJ1-6|-|TRBD1|TRBV30
CAWTGTGGNSPLHF
TGTGCCTGGACTGGGACAGGGGGTAATTCACCCCTCCACTTT
>14|TRBJ2-3|-|TRBD2|TRBV5-5
CASTLAGVVDTQYF
TGTGCCAGCACTCTAGCGGGGGTTGTGGATACGCAGTATTTT
>13|TRBJ2-5|few|TRBD1|TRBV19
CASSLDRAETQYF
TGTGCCAGTAGTCTGGACAGGGCGGAGACCCAGTACTTC